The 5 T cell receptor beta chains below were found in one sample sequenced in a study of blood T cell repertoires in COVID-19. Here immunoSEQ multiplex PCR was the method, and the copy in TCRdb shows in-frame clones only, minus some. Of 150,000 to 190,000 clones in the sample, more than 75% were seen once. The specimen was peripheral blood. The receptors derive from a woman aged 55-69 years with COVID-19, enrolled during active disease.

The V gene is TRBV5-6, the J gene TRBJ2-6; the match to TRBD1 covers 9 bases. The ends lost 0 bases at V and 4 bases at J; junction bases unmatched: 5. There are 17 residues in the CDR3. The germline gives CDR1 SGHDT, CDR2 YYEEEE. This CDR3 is CASSLGTGASGANVLTF. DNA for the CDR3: TGTGCCAGCAGCTTGGGGACAGGGGCATCCGGGGCCAACGTCCTGACTTTC. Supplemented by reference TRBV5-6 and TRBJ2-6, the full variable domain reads DAGVTQSPTHLIKTRGQQVTLRCSPKSGHDTVSWYQQALGQGPQFIFQYYEEEERQRGNFPDRFSGHQFPNYSSELNVNALLLGDSALYLCASSLGTGASGANVLTFGAGSRLTVL.

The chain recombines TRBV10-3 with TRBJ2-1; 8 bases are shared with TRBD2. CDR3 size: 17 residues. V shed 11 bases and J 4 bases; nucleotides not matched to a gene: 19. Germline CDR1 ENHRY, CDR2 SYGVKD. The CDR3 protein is CAVTTPVPGGLYNEQFF. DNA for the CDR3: TGTGCCGTAACGACCCCAGTTCCGGGAGGGTTGTACAATGAGCAGTTCTTC.

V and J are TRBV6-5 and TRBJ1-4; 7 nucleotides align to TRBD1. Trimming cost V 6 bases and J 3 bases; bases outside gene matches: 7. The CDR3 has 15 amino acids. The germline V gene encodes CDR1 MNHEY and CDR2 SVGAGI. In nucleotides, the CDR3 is TGTGCCAGCAGGGGCCGAGACAGGGCTAATGAAAAACTGTTTTTT. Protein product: CASRGRDRANEKLFF.

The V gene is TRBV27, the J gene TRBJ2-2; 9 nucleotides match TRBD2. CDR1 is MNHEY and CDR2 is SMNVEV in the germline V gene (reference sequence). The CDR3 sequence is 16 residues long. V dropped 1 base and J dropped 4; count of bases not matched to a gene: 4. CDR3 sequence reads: CASSLLSSGSTGELFF. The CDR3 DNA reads TGTGCCAGCAGTTTATTAAGTAGCGGGAGCACCGGGGAGCTGTTTTTT.

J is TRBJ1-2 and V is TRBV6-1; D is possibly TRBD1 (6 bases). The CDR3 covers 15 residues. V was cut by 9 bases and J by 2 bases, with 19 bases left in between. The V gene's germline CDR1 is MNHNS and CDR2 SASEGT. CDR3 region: CASVLYRALNYGYTF. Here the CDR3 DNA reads TGTGCCAGTGTGTTATACAGGGCCCTCAACTATGGCTACACCTTC.